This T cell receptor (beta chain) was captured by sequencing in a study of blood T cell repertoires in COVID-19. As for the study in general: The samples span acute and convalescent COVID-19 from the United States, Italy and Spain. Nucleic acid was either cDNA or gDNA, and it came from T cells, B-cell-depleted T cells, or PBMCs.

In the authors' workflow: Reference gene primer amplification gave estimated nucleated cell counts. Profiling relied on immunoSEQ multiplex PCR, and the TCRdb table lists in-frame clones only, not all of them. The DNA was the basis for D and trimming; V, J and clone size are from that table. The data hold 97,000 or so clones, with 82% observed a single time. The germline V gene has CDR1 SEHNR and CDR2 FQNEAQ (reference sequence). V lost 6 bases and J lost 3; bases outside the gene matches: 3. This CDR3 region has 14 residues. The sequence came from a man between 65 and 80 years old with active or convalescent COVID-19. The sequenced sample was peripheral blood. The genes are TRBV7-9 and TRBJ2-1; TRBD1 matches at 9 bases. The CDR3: CASRDRGVYNEQFF. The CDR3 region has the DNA TGTGCCAGCAGGGACAGGGGTGTCTACAATGAGCAGTTCTTC.